This T cell receptor (beta chain) was recovered during a study of blood T cell repertoires in COVID-19 (dated by TCRdb to 2020 to 2021). About the investigation overall: Collaborator samples came from the United States, Italy and Spain and covered acute and convalescent phases of COVID-19. The material from the prospective study consisted of cDNA or gDNA derived from T cells, B-cell-depleted T cells, or PBMCs. Deeply sampled blood TCRbeta repertoires from subjects exposed to, actively infected with, or recovered from COVID-19 were included in the dataset. The repertoires were released in a freely available public database intended as a resource for research on the immune response to SARS-CoV-2. The samples were drawn from the first 160 participants of the ongoing ImmuneRACE study and from 950 to 1,500 subjects provided by 6 global collaborators. A de-identified subject ID, COVID-19 status, age in years and sex were almost always included in the sample metadata. Where available, HLA class I and class II types were taken from metadata supplied by the sample provider and were not determined by assay-based typing.

Whole blood was collected in K2EDTA tubes by collaborating institutions according to the institutions' own protocols. For TCRbeta analysis, collaborators shipped samples in one of three forms: frozen whole blood, isolated PBMCs, or DNA extracted from either of those sample types. The table lists this clone with a few counts. Its antigen has not been determined. No base qualities exist here, and no much larger clone lies one base off it. General study outcomes and caveats: Clinical and demographic metadata were provided uncurated, with the amount varying by source and participant.

TCRbeta CDR3 regions were amplified from genomic DNA by means of the immunoSEQ Assay, a bias-controlled multiplex PCR. The authors' pipeline ran thus. Within the assay, amplification of reference gene primers was used to estimate how many nucleated cells each sample contained. Sequence reads were collapsed and filtered to measure the absolute abundance of every unique TCRbeta CDR3 rearrangement. For each sample, productive Simpson clonality was calculated by taking the square root of Simpson's diversity index across productive rearrangements. As stored in TCRdb, this immuneACCESS dataset retains in-frame rearrangements with V and J assigned. A fraction of the clones does not appear; measured against another copy, unresolved V genes explain less than half of the discrepancy, and the remainder lacks a known reason. That table is the source of V, J and clone size, and D and trimming were worked out from the DNA. The sample profile shows about 120,000 clones; over 65% of them were found once. Around 2% of the sample comes from the top ten.

This sequence originates from a man younger than 40 with acute or convalescent COVID-19. Sequenced material: peripheral blood.

Here is the DNA: TGTGCCAGCAGCTCGGGACAGGGGGCCTGGCAGCCCCAGCATTTT. It specifies CASSSGQGAWQPQHF. This receptor chain uses TRBV6-2 or TRBV6-3 and TRBJ1-5; 12 central bases correspond to TRBD1. From the germline V gene, CDR1 is MNHEY and CDR2 is SVGEGT. The CDR3 sequence holds 15 residues, the cysteine and phenylalanine included. Just CDR3 DNA is preserved here, 45 bases in frame from base 1. V has 6 bases trimmed and J has 7 bases trimmed; junction bases matching no gene number 7.